This TCR beta chain was sequenced during a study of identical twins. Study-wide points: Cord blood beta clonotypes that were abundant carried fewer insertions, and memory repertoires showed no such trend.

The germline V gene encodes CDR1 SGDLS and CDR2 YYNGEE. The CDR3 length is 20 residues. V shed 0 bases and J 7 bases; nucleotides not matched to a gene: 20. This clonotype turned up a few times. Antigen unknown. Each CDR3 protein gets one entry after TCRdb re-called the 5' RACE reads with MiXCR. The data show roughly 290,000 distinct CDR3 sequences, just under 9.5% seen once. Another study also made use of these data, one on yellow fever vaccine responses in identical twins.

This chain joins TRBV9 and TRBJ2-1, with 9 bases that match TRBD2. The source is a woman under 30 in good health. The sequenced material came from CD8+ T cells sorted from blood. This chain's CDR3 is CASSVVPSGGLADLGNEQFF. The CDR3, as DNA: TGTGCCAGCAGCGTAGTACCATCGGGGGGACTAGCAGATTTAGGAAATGAGCAGTTCTTC.